Presented here are 30 T cell receptor beta chains from one specimen sequenced in a study of type 1 regulatory T cells. MiXCR, applied by TCRdb to the reads, yields one record per CDR3 protein. The sample contains about 100,000 distinct CDR3 sequences, about 28% of which appear only once. Material: CD4+ T cells, either the whole sample or a sorted fraction (not recorded which). Receptor source: a human donor in good health.

The chain's CDR3 is CSAEGADATNEKLFF. The CDR3 DNA is TGCAGTGCTGAAGGCGCAGATGCAACTAATGAAAAACTGTTTTTT. The chain combines TRBV20-1 with TRBJ1-4, with no clear D. The V gene lost 5 bases and the J gene lost 0 bases, with 13 bases spanning the gap. CDR1 and CDR2 from the germline V gene are DFQATT and SNEGSKA (reference sequence). The CDR3 sequence is 15 residues long.

The chain has TRBV20-1 and TRBJ2-3; D unresolved. The CDR3 has 13 residues. Germline V gene lookup returns CDR1 DFQATT and CDR2 SNEGSKA (reference sequence). V lost 0 bases and J 1 base, leaving 5 bases between the germline ends. In DNA, the CDR3 is TGCAGTGCTAGAGAGGGTGGCACAGATACGCAGTATTTT. Its translation: CSAREGGTDTQYF.

The chain is built from TRBV5-5 and TRBJ1-1; D may be TRBD1 (5 bases). Trimming shortened V by 2 bases and J by 4 bases, and 15 bases separated the two germline ends. The length of the CDR3 is 15 residues. The germline gives CDR1 SGHKS, CDR2 YYEKEE (reference sequence). This chain's CDR3 is CASSFRDFLGTEAFF. CDR3 nucleotides: TGTGCCAGCAGCTTCCGGGACTTCCTCGGCACTGAAGCTTTCTTT. Together with reference TRBV5-5 and TRBJ1-1, the CDR3 gives the full variable domain: DAGVTQSPTHLIKTRGQQVTLRCSPISGHKSVSWYQQVLGQGPQFIFQYYEKEERGRGNFPDRFSARQFPNYSSELNVNALLLGDSALYLCASSFRDFLGTEAFFGQGTRLTVV.

J is TRBJ2-1 and V is TRBV29-1, with TRBD2 matching over 8 bases. CDR1 and CDR2 from the germline V gene are SQVTM and ANQGSEA. The junction had 6 bases not matched to a gene; V was cut back by 6 bases and J by 8 bases. The CDR3 loop spans 12 amino acids. The CDR3 here is CSVISGTYEQFF. The CDR3 coding sequence is TGCAGCGTCATTAGCGGGACCTATGAGCAGTTCTTC.

Only a few counts were recorded for this clonotype. The chain uses TRBV7-8 and TRBJ1-5; maybe TRBD1 (5 bases). Trimming removed 5 bases from V and 3 bases from J, with 17 bases in between. Germline assignment: CDR1 SGHVS and CDR2 FQNEAQ. This CDR3 comprises 16 residues. CDR3 sequence: CASSMRGTANNQPQHF. The CDR3, as DNA: TGTGCCAGCAGCATGCGAGGGACGGCTAACAATCAGCCCCAGCATTTT. Using reference TRBV7-8 and TRBJ1-5 for the parts outside the CDR3, the full variable domain is GAGVSQSPRYKVAKRGQDVALRCDPISGHVSLFWYQQALGQGPEFLTYFQNEAQLDKSGLPSDRFFAERPEGSVSTLKIQRTQQEDSAVYLCASSMRGTANNQPQHFGDGTRLSIL.

This clonotype occurred many times. J is TRBJ1-3 and V is TRBV20-1; D uncertain. V was trimmed by 3 bases and J by 0 bases, leaving 15 bases between them. Germline loops: CDR1 DFQATT, CDR2 SNEGSKA (reference sequence). The CDR3 covers 16 residues. The CDR3 here is CSARDPSESSGNTIYF. The CDR3, as DNA: TGCAGTGCTAGGGACCCCAGCGAGAGCTCTGGAAACACCATATATTTT.

This clonotype was seen more than once but under ten times. This chain connects TRBV5-1 to TRBJ2-3, with 10 nucleotides matching TRBD2. Germline V gene lookup returns CDR1 SGHRS and CDR2 YFSETQ. CDR3 length: 16 amino acids. Losses at the gene ends were 0 bases for V and 1 base for J; bases not matched to a gene: 2. CDR3 loop: CASSLASGSGTDTQYF. The CDR3 nucleotides are TGCGCCAGCAGCTTGGCTAGCGGGAGTGGCACAGATACGCAGTATTTT.

The chain links TRBV20-1 to TRBJ1-1, with D unclear. The germline V gene has CDR1 DFQATT and CDR2 SNEGSKA (reference sequence). Trimming shortened V by 0 bases and J by 2 bases, and 25 bases separated the two germline ends. The CDR3 extends over 19 amino acids. CDR3 sequence reads: CSARERERPLQSVNTEAFF. The CDR3 bases are TGCAGTGCTAGAGAGAGAGAGAGACCCCTACAGAGCGTCAACACTGAAGCTTTCTTT.

The chain has TRBV15 and TRBJ1-5; D is unclear. The CDR3 loop spans 12 amino acids. Per germline, CDR1 LNHNV and CDR2 YYDKDF (reference sequence). With 4 bases removed from V and 5 bases from J, the gap between germline ends came to 6 bases. The CDR3: CATSKVDQPQHF. The DNA for the CDR3 is TGTGCCACCAGCAAGGTGGATCAGCCCCAGCATTTT.

The chain joins TRBV29-1 to TRBJ1-2, with D perhaps matching TRBD1 (6 bases). The CDR3 sequence is 13 residues long. From germline, CDR1 is SQVTM and CDR2 ANQGSEA. Trimming removed 4 bases from V and 3 bases from J, with 12 bases in between. The DNA of the CDR3 is TGCAGCGTTGGGGGGCAGTCTGACTATGGCTACACCTTC. Translating it yields CSVGGQSDYGYTF. Using reference TRBV29-1 and TRBJ1-2 for the parts outside the CDR3, the full variable domain is SAVISQKPSRDICQRGTSLTIQCQVDSQVTMMFWYRQQPGQSLTLIATANQGSEATYESGFVIDKFPISRPNLTFSTLTVSNMSPEDSSIYLCSVGGQSDYGYTFGSGTRLTVV.

The chain has TRBV5-4 and TRBJ2-3, with 9 bases matching TRBD1. This CDR3 is 16 amino acids long. CDR1 and CDR2 from the germline V gene are SGHNT and YYREEE (reference sequence). V shed 4 bases and J 1 base; nucleotides not matched to a gene: 7. The CDR3 DNA is TGTGCCAGCAGCCCCGGACAGGGGTACGGCACAGATACGCAGTATTTT. Its translation is CASSPGQGYGTDTQYF.

The chain links TRBV12-3 or TRBV12-4 to TRBJ2-1; 12 nucleotides agree with TRBD2. This CDR3 comprises 15 residues. With V trimmed by 6 bases and J by 8 bases, 8 bases remained unmatched. This CDR3 is CASRAGTSGYYEQFF. CDR3 in DNA: TGTGCCAGCAGGGCCGGGACTAGCGGGTACTATGAGCAGTTCTTC.

The chain employs TRBV25-1 and TRBJ1-6; 8 bases are a match to TRBD1. This CDR3 has 13 residues. After removal of 4 bases from V and 8 bases from J, the junction contained 1 base not matched to a gene. CDR1 and CDR2 from the germline V gene are MGHDK and SYGVNS. The CDR3 sequence: CASSATGDSPLHF. In nucleotides, the CDR3 is TGTGCCAGCAGTGCGACAGGGGATTCACCCCTCCACTTT.

The chain joins TRBV5-1 to TRBJ2-1, with TRBD2 matching over 11 bases. The CDR3 totals 16 residues. Germline values: CDR1 SGHRS, CDR2 YFSETQ. J lost 5 bases, V lost 4 bases, and 8 bases had no gene match. The CDR3 here is CASSRTLLAGDNEQFF. The CDR3 coding sequence is TGCGCCAGCAGCCGAACATTACTAGCGGGAGACAATGAGCAGTTCTTC. The full variable domain, rest sourced from reference TRBV5-1 and TRBJ2-1, is KAGVTQTPRYLIKTRGQQVTLSCSPISGHRSVSWYQQTPGQGLQFLFEYFSETQRNKGNFPGRFSGRQFSNSRSEMNVSTLELGDSALYLCASSRTLLAGDNEQFFGPGTRLTVL.

The chain recombines TRBV7-9 with TRBJ2-7, with D possibly matching TRBD2 (7 bases). The length of the CDR3 is 13 residues. Germline CDR1 and CDR2: SEHNR and FQNEAQ (reference sequence). Trimming took off 8 bases at V and 4 bases at J, with 15 bases between the two ends. In DNA form, the CDR3 reads TGTGCCAGCGGGAGGGGACAATATTACGAGCAGTACTTC. Encoded protein: CASGRGQYYEQYF.

The chain joins TRBV20-1 to TRBJ2-3, with TRBD2 matching over 9 bases. The junction had 12 bases not matched to a gene; V was cut back by 5 bases and J by 3 bases. The germline V gene encodes CDR1 DFQATT and CDR2 SNEGSKA (reference sequence). The CDR3 spans 16 residues. The CDR3 is CSALRLPSGKTDTQYF. For the CDR3, the DNA is TGCAGTGCTCTCCGCCTTCCTAGCGGGAAGACAGATACGCAGTATTTT.

The sample holds a few counts of this clonotype. V usage is TRBV3-1 and J usage is TRBJ2-3; maybe TRBD1 (5 bases). Trimming cost V 4 bases and J 3 bases, with 11 bases left between them. CDR3 length: 14 residues. Germline V gene sequence: CDR1 LGHDT, CDR2 YNNKEL (reference sequence). DNA for the CDR3: TGTGCCAGCAGCCCCGTCTGGACAACAGATACGCAGTATTTT. This translates into CASSPVWTTDTQYF.

The chain couples TRBV7-2 to TRBJ2-5; D uncertain. V dropped 5 bases and J dropped 5 bases, with 12 bases sitting between them. The germline gives CDR1 SGHTA, CDR2 FQGNSA. There are 13 residues in the CDR3. The CDR3 is CASSPSVRETQYF. In DNA, the CDR3 is TGTGCCAGCAGCCCCTCGGTTCGGGAGACCCAGTACTTC.

This clonotype occurred a few times. The chain recombines TRBV20-1 with TRBJ2-1; no reliable D call. Germline V gene lookup returns CDR1 DFQATT and CDR2 SNEGSKA (reference sequence). Trimming removed 1 base from V and 3 bases from J, with 7 bases in between. This CDR3 is built from 13 residues. Here the CDR3 reads CSARARNYNEQFF. In DNA, the CDR3 is TGCAGTGCTAGAGCCAGAAACTACAATGAGCAGTTCTTC.

CDR3 loop: CAWNGLLRQGNTEAFF. As DNA, the CDR3 is TGTGCCTGGAATGGTCTCCTCCGACAGGGAAACACTGAAGCTTTCTTT. The chain is built from TRBV30 and TRBJ1-1; 7 bases map to TRBD1. The germline CDR1 and CDR2 sequences are GTSNPN and SVGIG (reference sequence). Trimming cost V 4 bases and J 2 bases; bases outside gene matches: 13. The CDR3 spans 16 residues.

This clonotype turned up a few times. This rearrangement joins TRBV7-9 to TRBJ2-7, with 9 nucleotides matching TRBD2. CDR3 length equals 17 residues. Germline CDR1 reads SEHNR; CDR2 reads FQNEAQ (reference sequence). Trimming at V came to 0 bases and at J to 0 bases, leaving 6 bases not matched to a gene. The CDR3 loop is CASSLARLADSSYEQYF. CDR3 coding DNA: TGTGCCAGCAGCTTAGCCCGACTAGCGGACAGCTCCTACGAGCAGTACTTC.

This sequence joins TRBV5-4 and TRBJ2-5; possibly TRBD1 for D (6 bases). Germline V gene sequence: CDR1 SGHNT, CDR2 YYREEE (reference sequence). The CDR3 is made up of 14 amino acids. V lost 2 bases and J lost 5, with 13 bases in between. The CDR3 nucleotides read TGTGCCAGCAGCTTCCAGGGGACGAGCGAGACCCAGTACTTC. It translates to CASSFQGTSETQYF.

This clonotype was counted only a few times. The chain employs TRBV6-2 or TRBV6-3 and TRBJ2-7; D is ambiguous. This CDR3 contains 12 residues. From germline, CDR1 is MNHEY and CDR2 SVGEGT. V lost 6 bases and J lost 2, with 8 bases in between. This CDR3 is CASSSATYEQYF. The CDR3 DNA sequence: TGTGCCAGCAGCTCCGCGACCTACGAGCAGTACTTC.

This clonotype has just a few counts. CDR3 sequence: CAIRGQGKKTQYF. The CDR3 DNA sequence: TGTGCCATCCGCGGACAGGGGAAAAAGACCCAGTACTTC. V and J are TRBV10-3 and TRBJ2-5, with TRBD1 identical over 9 bases. V lost 8 bases and J lost 6; bases outside the gene matches: 7. Germline values: CDR1 ENHRY, CDR2 SYGVKD. This CDR3 comprises 13 residues.

The V gene is TRBV12-3 or TRBV12-4, the J gene TRBJ2-7; D unresolved. Trimming took 5 bases from V and 0 from J, leaving 11 bases between them. The CDR3 contains 14 residues. The CDR3 sequence: CASSPLRVSYEQYF. DNA for the CDR3: TGTGCCAGCAGTCCGCTCCGGGTCTCCTACGAGCAGTACTTC.

This rearrangement joins TRBV10-1 to TRBJ2-1; D gene unclear. V lost 3 bases to trimming and J lost 7 bases, with 10 bases between them. Germline CDR1 and CDR2: WNHNN and SYGVQD (reference sequence). The CDR3 runs 13 residues. CDR3 in amino acids: CASSERLGNEQFF. The CDR3 DNA sequence: TGCGCCAGCAGTGAACGGCTGGGGAATGAGCAGTTCTTC.

This clonotype was found a few times. The chain has TRBV20-1 and TRBJ2-7; TRBD1 matches at 9 bases. CDR3 size: 13 residues. Germline CDR1 reads DFQATT; CDR2 reads SNEGSKA (reference sequence). The V and J ends lost 6 bases and 2 bases, in that order; junction bases with no gene match: 5. The DNA of the CDR3 is TGCAGTGCGCCCGGGACAGGGACCTACGAGCAGTACTTC. Protein: CSAPGTGTYEQYF.

The chain uses TRBV5-4 and TRBJ2-7, with TRBD1 identical over 9 bases. The V segment lost 4 bases and the J segment 4 bases; nucleotides outside the gene matches: 12. Germline V lookup: CDR1 SGHNT, CDR2 YYREEE (reference sequence). The CDR3 runs to 16 residues. The CDR3 bases are TGTGCCAGCAGCCGTATTCCGGGACAGGGTGATTACGAGCAGTACTTC. Protein product: CASSRIPGQGDYEQYF.

Worth noting for this clonotype: The junction and the germline gene differ at one end; a read error may be behind it. The genes are TRBV24-1 and TRBJ2-3, with 13 nucleotides matching TRBD2. The CDR3 runs 16 residues. The germline V gene encodes CDR1 KGHDR and CDR2 SFDVKD. CDR3: CVTSGGLAGVADTQYF. CDR3 sequence (DNA): TGTGTCACCAGTGGTGGACTAGCGGGAGTGGCGGATACGCAGTATTTT.

The chain is built from TRBV7-9 and TRBJ2-7, with 8 bases lining up with TRBD2. The CDR3 has 17 residues. Per the germline V gene, CDR1 is SEHNR and CDR2 is FQNEAQ (reference sequence). The trim removed 5 bases at V and 6 bases at J, leaving 18 bases unmatched. The CDR3 bases are TGTGCCAGCAGCCCACCCGCCGGGACTAGGCCCACTGTCGAGCAGTACTTC. It yields the protein CASSPPAGTRPTVEQYF.